Following are 32 T cell receptor beta chains from one sample sequenced in a study of radiation and T cells in renal cell carcinoma. Generated by immunoSEQ multiplex PCR, the TCRdb table keeps only in-frame clones and is missing some. The profile covers tens of thousands of clones, with 80% to 90% appearing a single time and 22% taken by the ten largest. Time point meaning: blood 2 weeks post-SBRT. The sample's treatment: 15 Gy SBRT to primary tumor, nephrectomy 4 weeks later. The sample here was blood, taken from a patient whose treatment included radiotherapy and nephrectomy. Receptor source: a woman in her forties or fifties with renal cell carcinoma.

The gene calls are TRBV5-1 and TRBJ2-1; 9 bases are shared with TRBD1. The J segment lost 6 bases and the V segment lost 0 bases, leaving 4 bases of the junction unmatched. The germline gives CDR1 SGHRS, CDR2 YFSETQ. This CDR3 is 15 amino acids long. The CDR3 spells CASSLGQGVGNEQFF. In DNA form, the CDR3 reads TGCGCCAGCAGCTTGGGACAGGGGGTCGGCAATGAGCAGTTCTTC.

The chain links TRBV10-3 to TRBJ2-7; a possible D gene is TRBD1 (5 bases). The germline V gene encodes CDR1 ENHRY and CDR2 SYGVKD. This CDR3 region has 12 residues. Trimming took 6 bases from V and 3 from J, leaving 9 bases between them. This CDR3 reads CAISGQNYEQYF. In DNA form, the CDR3 reads TGTGCCATCAGCGGACAAAACTACGAGCAGTACTTC.

V usage is TRBV7-9 and J usage is TRBJ2-7; D could derive from TRBD1 or TRBD2 (5 bases each). The germline CDR1 and CDR2 sequences are SEHNR and FQNEAQ (reference sequence). The V gene lost 5 bases and the J gene lost 4 bases, with 9 bases spanning the gap. The CDR3 is 12 amino acids. The CDR3 DNA reads as TGTGCCAGCAGCACGGGGCAATACGAGCAGTACTTC. Protein: CASSTGQYEQYF.

J is TRBJ2-1 and V is TRBV28; 7 nucleotides align to TRBD2. This CDR3 spans 16 amino acids. The trim removed 5 bases at V and 5 bases at J, leaving 12 bases unmatched. Germline V gene lookup returns CDR1 MDHEN and CDR2 SYDVKM. This chain's CDR3 is CASSPTWAGVHNEQFF. The CDR3 region has the DNA TGTGCCAGCAGTCCGACCTGGGCGGGAGTCCACAATGAGCAGTTCTTC.

The gene calls are TRBV5-6 and TRBJ2-7; possibly TRBD1 for D (6 bases). V was pared by 4 bases and J by 3 bases, with 14 bases between. The CDR3 contains 14 residues. The germline V gene has CDR1 SGHDT and CDR2 YYEEEE. CDR3 nucleotides: TGTGCCAGCAGCGGCCGCGACAGGTTCTACGAGCAGTACTTC. It specifies CASSGRDRFYEQYF.

This clone has just a few counts. V is TRBV27 and J is TRBJ1-5, with D hard to call. CDR3 size: 12 residues. Trimming removed 6 bases at V and 3 bases at J, with 6 bases between. Germline-derived CDR1 and CDR2 are MNHEY and SMNVEV (reference sequence). The CDR3 spells CASSPLNQPQHF. For the CDR3, the DNA is TGTGCCAGCAGCCCCCTCAATCAGCCCCAGCATTTT.

The chain combines TRBV28 with TRBJ2-3; 12 bases align to TRBD2. With 5 bases clipped from V and 5 bases from J, the junction kept 8 bases outside the gene matches. Germline CDR1 MDHEN, CDR2 SYDVKM. CDR3 length equals 16 residues. CDR3 sequence: CASSLTSGSGVDTQYF. DNA of the CDR3: TGTGCCAGCAGTCTGACTAGCGGGAGTGGGGTAGATACGCAGTATTTT.

The rearrangement links TRBV2 to TRBJ1-4, with unresolved D. The CDR3 runs 11 residues. Germline V CDR1 and CDR2: SNHLY, FYNNEI. V lost 7 bases and J lost 7, with 7 bases in between. CDR3: CASKLIEKLFF. Written as DNA, the CDR3 is TGTGCCAGCAAGCTCATTGAAAAACTGTTTTTT.

CDR3 loop: CASSPLVVRDGGYEQYF. The CDR3 region has the DNA TGTGCCAGTAGTCCACTCGTAGTACGGGACGGGGGCTACGAGCAGTACTTC. The chain combines TRBV19 with TRBJ2-7; D possibly corresponds to TRBD2 (6 bases). Germline V CDR1 and CDR2: LNHDA, SQIVND (reference sequence). Trimming took off 5 bases at V and 3 bases at J, with 23 bases between the two ends. The CDR3 contains 17 residues.

The rearrangement uses TRBV5-4 and TRBJ2-2; D ambiguous. Trimming took 2 bases from V and 3 from J, leaving 2 bases between them. The CDR3 contains 12 residues. Germline V gene data show CDR1 as SGHNT and CDR2 as YYREEE (reference sequence). The CDR3 loop reads CASSFDTGELFF. The CDR3 DNA sequence: TGTGCCAGCAGCTTCGACACCGGGGAGCTGTTTTTT.

In this sample, this clone turned up once. CDR3 region: CASSVETSGGTQYF. CDR3 sequence (DNA): TGTGCCAGCAGCGTTGAGACTAGCGGGGGTACGCAGTATTTT. The chain recombines TRBV9 with TRBJ2-3; 12 bases map to TRBD2. Germline CDR1 reads SGDLS; CDR2 reads YYNGEE. The trim removed 2 bases at V and 8 bases at J, leaving 3 bases unmatched. The CDR3 is made up of 14 amino acids.

This chain uses TRBV19 with TRBJ2-7; no clear D. Trimming left V 3 bases short and J 0 bases short, with 12 bases between. The CDR3 covers 15 residues. The germline V gene encodes CDR1 LNHDA and CDR2 SQIVND (reference sequence). CDR3 nucleotides: TGTGCCAGTAGTATTCGAGTCAGAACCTCCTACGAGCAGTACTTC. Its protein is CASSIRVRTSYEQYF.

This sequence joins TRBV6-6 and TRBJ1-5, with TRBD1 matching over 8 bases. V lost 4 bases and J lost 1; bases outside the gene matches: 3. This CDR3 has 15 amino acids. Germline CDR1 reads MNHNY; CDR2 reads SVGAGI (reference sequence). CDR3 residues: CASSSGGGSNQPQHF. CDR3 bases: TGTGCCAGCAGTTCAGGGGGCGGAAGCAATCAGCCCCAGCATTTT.

This chain uses TRBV28 with TRBJ2-7; possible D gene TRBD1, 5 bases. The CDR3 has 13 residues. Germline CDR1 MDHEN, CDR2 SYDVKM. The V and J ends lost 7 bases and 6 bases respectively, with 16 bases between them. This CDR3 reads CASNEGARVEQYF. CDR3 coding DNA: TGTGCCAGCAACGAAGGGGCCAGGGTCGAGCAGTACTTC.

The rearrangement joins TRBV4-1 to TRBJ1-4; D is unclear. The germline CDR1 and CDR2 sequences are MGHRA and YSYEKL. The CDR3 consists of 16 residues. V was cut by 1 base and J by 3 bases, with 12 bases left in between. As DNA, the CDR3 is TGCGCCAGCAGCCAAGCCCGGGGAGAGGCTAATGAAAAACTGTTTTTT. It yields the protein CASSQARGEANEKLFF.

A few counts support this clone. The rearrangement links TRBV11-2 to TRBJ1-6, with D uncertain. In germline, CDR1 is SGHAT, CDR2 FQNNGV. The V end lost 4 bases, the J end lost 6 bases, and 10 bases lay between the germline ends. This CDR3 comprises 14 residues. The CDR3 bases are TGTGCCAGCAGCTGGGCAGGATTTAATTCACCCCTCCACTTT. Translation gives CASSWAGFNSPLHF.

The genes are TRBV6-5 and TRBJ1-3; 8 nucleotides match TRBD1. Germline assignment: CDR1 MNHEY and CDR2 SVGAGI. The CDR3 totals 14 residues. J lost 4 bases, V lost 6 bases, and 5 bases had no gene match. CDR3 protein: CASRDRTGGNTIYF. CDR3 bases: TGTGCCAGCAGGGACCGGACAGGGGGAAACACCATATATTTT.

J is TRBJ2-1 and V is TRBV2, with 9 nucleotides matching TRBD2. Germline CDR1 SNHLY, CDR2 FYNNEI. Unmatched junction bases numbered 9, after V lost 7 bases and J lost 8 bases. CDR3 size: 14 residues. As DNA, the CDR3 is TGTGCCAGCAAGACTAGCGGACACCGCCATGAGCAGTTCTTC. Residues: CASKTSGHRHEQFF.

This chain joins TRBV9 and TRBJ2-7; D could derive from TRBD1 or TRBD2 (5 bases each). V lost 2 bases, J lost 3 bases, and 18 bases lay in between. The V gene's germline CDR1 is SGDLS and CDR2 YYNGEE. There are 16 residues in the CDR3. The DNA for the CDR3 is TGTGCCAGCAGCGTTGGGGGAGAAGGTGGGTTCTACGAGCAGTACTTC. It encodes CASSVGGEGGFYEQYF.

This rearrangement joins TRBV5-6 to TRBJ2-3; 8 nucleotides match TRBD1. Germline lookup yields CDR1 SGHDT and CDR2 YYEEEE. This CDR3 region has 15 residues. The ends lost 0 bases at V and 6 bases at J; junction bases unmatched: 6. The CDR3 bases are TGTGCCAGCAGCTTGGTTGCCAGGGGGCCCGATACGCAGTATTTT. Amino acids: CASSLVARGPDTQYF.

V is TRBV2 and J is TRBJ2-7, with 7 bases matching TRBD2. The CDR3 contains 14 residues. J was trimmed by 9 bases and V by 7 bases; bases with no gene match: 15. Per the germline V gene, CDR1 is SNHLY and CDR2 is FYNNEI. This CDR3 reads CASTLSSAGIGQYF. CDR3 in DNA: TGTGCCAGCACCCTTTCGTCAGCGGGAATAGGGCAGTACTTC. Filled out from reference TRBV2 and TRBJ2-7, the complete variable domain reads EPEVTQTPSHQVTQMGQEVILRCVPISNHLYFYWYRQILGQKVEFLVSFYNNEISEKSEIFDDQFSVERPDGSNFTLKIRSTKLEDSAMYFCASTLSSAGIGQYFGPGTRLTVT.

The chain uses TRBV19 and TRBJ2-5; TRBD1 matches at 7 bases. The CDR3 length is 13 residues. From germline, CDR1 is LNHDA and CDR2 SQIVND (reference sequence). V lost 4 bases and J lost 5; bases outside the gene matches: 4. CDR3: CASSTRGWETQYF. In DNA form, the CDR3 reads TGTGCCAGTAGTACCAGGGGGTGGGAGACCCAGTACTTC.

DNA of the CDR3: TGTGCCAGCAGCAGAGAACTCGGGGCAGATACGCAGTATTTT. This gives the protein CASSRELGADTQYF. The chain links TRBV9 to TRBJ2-3; D possibly corresponds to TRBD2 (5 bases). V dropped 4 bases and J dropped 4 bases, with 13 bases sitting between them. This CDR3 has 14 residues. Germline V CDR1 and CDR2: SGDLS, YYNGEE. The whole variable domain, remainder taken from reference TRBV9 and TRBJ2-3, is DSGVTQTPKHLITATGQRVTLRCSPRSGDLSVYWYQQSLDQGLQFLIQYYNGEERAKGNILERFSAQQFPDLHSELNLSSLELGDSALYFCASSRELGADTQYFGPGTRLTVL.

The V gene is TRBV11-3, the J gene TRBJ2-1; 11 bases agree with TRBD2. J gave up 7 bases and V 1 base, and 15 bases lay outside the gene matches. The CDR3 runs 19 residues. Germline V gene data show CDR1 as SGHNT and CDR2 as YENEEA. The CDR3: CASSLGGLAGGPLRNEQFF. CDR3 DNA: TGTGCCAGCAGCTTAGGGGGGCTAGCGGGAGGCCCGCTTCGAAATGAGCAGTTCTTC. The full variable domain, with the rest looked up from reference TRBV11-3 and TRBJ2-1, is EAGVVQSPRYKIIEKKQPVAFWCNPISGHNTLYWYLQNLGQGPELLIRYENEEAVDDSQLPKDRFSAERLKGVDSTLKIQPAELGDSAVYLCASSLGGLAGGPLRNEQFFGPGTRLTVL.

The J gene is TRBJ2-2, the V gene TRBV28; D possibly corresponds to TRBD2 (5 bases). V lost 3 bases, J lost 4 bases, and 12 bases lay in between. Germline loops: CDR1 MDHEN, CDR2 SYDVKM. The length of the CDR3 is 15 residues. The CDR3 bases are TGTGCCAGCAGTTTCCCCGGGGTAGTCACCGGGGAGCTGTTTTTT. Protein: CASSFPGVVTGELFF.

The chain joins TRBV2 to TRBJ1-2; D is uncertain. The germline gives CDR1 SNHLY, CDR2 FYNNEI. The germline V and J ends were trimmed by 2 bases and 0 bases, with 10 bases remaining between them. The CDR3 has 15 residues. The CDR3 nucleotides read TGTGCCAGCAGTGAAATGGCACCAACTAACTATGGCTACACCTTC. Translated: CASSEMAPTNYGYTF. Filled out from reference TRBV2 and TRBJ1-2, the complete variable domain reads EPEVTQTPSHQVTQMGQEVILRCVPISNHLYFYWYRQILGQKVEFLVSFYNNEISEKSEIFDDQFSVERPDGSNFTLKIRSTKLEDSAMYFCASSEMAPTNYGYTFGSGTRLTVV.

CDR3 coding DNA: TGTGCCAGCAGCTCAAGTCCATCCTACGAGCAGTACTTC. Its protein is CASSSSPSYEQYF. The chain uses TRBV7-2 and TRBJ2-7, with D unclear. The CDR3 covers 13 residues. The V gene lost 4 bases and the J gene lost 1 base, with 8 bases spanning the gap. CDR1 is SGHTA and CDR2 is FQGNSA in the germline V gene.

The chain couples TRBV5-1 to TRBJ1-3; D remains unclear. CDR3 length: 14 residues. Germline-derived CDR1 and CDR2 are SGHRS and YFSETQ. V lost 0 bases, J lost 4 bases, and 8 bases lay in between. This CDR3 reads CASSLGPEGNTIYF. The CDR3 DNA sequence: TGCGCCAGCAGCTTGGGACCTGAAGGAAACACCATATATTTT.

V gene TRBV11-2 combines with J gene TRBJ2-7; possible D gene TRBD2, 6 bases. Germline V CDR1 and CDR2: SGHAT, FQNNGV. This CDR3 region has 18 residues. Trimming removed 0 bases at V and 2 bases at J, with 20 bases between. The CDR3 nucleotides read TGTGCCAGCAGCTTAGAGTTCGGGGGATTTGTCTATACCTACGAGCAGTACTTC. Amino acid sequence: CASSLEFGGFVYTYEQYF.

The chain employs TRBV5-4 and TRBJ2-5, with a weak D call TRBD2 (5 bases). There are 12 residues in the CDR3. With 5 bases removed from V and 7 bases from J, the gap between germline ends came to 12 bases. Germline assignment: CDR1 SGHNT and CDR2 YYREEE (reference sequence). In DNA, the CDR3 is TGTGCCAGCAGAAACGACCGGGGGACCCAGTACTTC. Amino acid sequence: CASRNDRGTQYF.

This chain links TRBV4-1 with TRBJ2-7; 8 bases are shared with TRBD1. The CDR3 is 14 amino acids. In germline, CDR1 is MGHRA, CDR2 YSYEKL. V dropped 1 base and J dropped 7; count of bases not matched to a gene: 6. This CDR3 is CASSQVPTGGEQYF. The CDR3 DNA follows: TGCGCCAGCAGCCAAGTTCCAACAGGGGGAGAGCAGTACTTC.

This rearrangement joins TRBV7-2 to TRBJ1-2, with TRBD1 matching 10 bases. With 5 bases clipped from V and 5 bases from J, the junction kept 5 bases outside the gene matches. This CDR3 is built from 14 residues. Germline CDR1 and CDR2: SGHTA and FQGNSA. CDR3 nucleotide sequence: TGTGCCAGCAGCGGACGGACAGGGGGTTATGGCTACACCTTC. Residues: CASSGRTGGYGYTF.